Shown below are 6 T cell receptor beta chains from a single sample sequenced in a study of blood T cell repertoires in COVID-19. Data came from immunoSEQ multiplex PCR; TCRdb stores just in-frame clones and leaves some out. The table shows 300,000 to 350,000 clones, with 70% to 90% occurring only once. Sequencing was carried out using PBMCs or T cells enriched from blood (not recorded which). The receptors shown here come from a man younger than 40 who had recovered from COVID-19.

The chain combines TRBV10-1 with TRBJ1-1; no clear D. Trimming pared 11 bases from V and 6 bases from J, leaving 16 bases between. The germline CDR1 and CDR2 sequences are WNHNN and SYGVQD (reference sequence). The CDR3 contains 12 residues. As DNA, the CDR3 is TGCGCCCTAACGAGGATTCGAGCTGAAGCTTTCTTT. The encoded protein is CALTRIRAEAFF.

This chain uses TRBV11-2 with TRBJ2-3; the match to TRBD1 covers 8 bases. The CDR3 covers 16 residues. Trimming removed 0 bases from V and 0 bases from J; junction bases left unmatched: 2. Germline values: CDR1 SGHAT, CDR2 FQNNGV. The CDR3 reads CASSLDRDRSTDTQYF. The CDR3 DNA sequence: TGTGCCAGCAGCTTAGATCGGGACAGGAGCACAGATACGCAGTATTTT.

A few counts support this clone. The chain carries TRBV15 and TRBJ2-7; tentatively, D is TRBD1 (6 bases). V lost 0 bases to trimming and J lost 3 bases, with 9 bases between them. CDR1 is LNHNV, CDR2 YYDKDF, per germline (reference sequence). The CDR3 is 14 residues long. The chain's CDR3 is CATSRDVGGYEQYF. The DNA of the CDR3 is TGTGCCACCAGCAGAGACGTAGGGGGCTACGAGCAGTACTTC.

V and J are TRBV7-9 and TRBJ2-3; 9 bases map to TRBD2. V was pared by 3 bases and J by 4 bases, with 2 bases of the junction left unmatched. CDR3 size: 14 residues. Germline V lookup: CDR1 SEHNR, CDR2 FQNEAQ (reference sequence). The CDR3 here is CASSLGLAADTQYF. The CDR3 DNA follows: TGTGCCAGCAGCTTGGGACTAGCAGCAGATACGCAGTATTTT.

This chain uses TRBV10-3 with TRBJ2-1; TRBD2 aligns across 8 bases. The CDR3 runs 14 residues. Germline V gene data show CDR1 as ENHRY and CDR2 as SYGVKD. Trimming at V came to 8 bases and at J to 2 bases, leaving 5 bases not matched to a gene. The CDR3 here is CAIGNGGAYNEQFF. The CDR3 bases are TGTGCCATCGGCAACGGGGGGGCCTACAATGAGCAGTTCTTC.

This sequence joins TRBV15 and TRBJ1-2; TRBD1 matches 8 bases. CDR3 length: 15 amino acids. Unmatched junction bases numbered 3, after V lost 1 base and J lost 2 bases. Germline loops: CDR1 LNHNV, CDR2 YYDKDF (reference sequence). The DNA for the CDR3 is TGTGCCACCAGCAGAGGGACAGGGATCAACTATGGCTACACCTTC. Its protein is CATSRGTGINYGYTF. The full variable domain, with the rest looked up from reference TRBV15 and TRBJ1-2, is DAMVIQNPRYQVTQFGKPVTLSCSQTLNHNVMYWYQQKSSQAPKLLFHYYDKDFNNEADTPDNFQSRRPNTSFCFLDIRSPGLGDTAMYLCATSRGTGINYGYTFGSGTRLTVV.